Shown below are 18 T cell receptor beta chains from a single sample sequenced in a study of blood T cell repertoires in COVID-19. Libraries were prepared by immunoSEQ multiplex PCR; TCRdb keeps only in-frame clonotypes and omits some of them. The table lists 150,000 to 200,000 clones, about 79% of them singletons. The sequencing sample was made of PBMCs or T cells enriched from blood (not recorded which). All receptors come from a man between 50 and 59 years old who had recovered from COVID-19.

This rearrangement joins TRBV30 to TRBJ1-2; D gene ambiguous. The CDR3 extends over 13 amino acids. CDR1 and CDR2 (germline): GTSNPN, SVGIG (reference sequence). The V end was cut by 3 bases, the J end by 8 bases, with 16 bases between. The CDR3 loop is CAWSPLSGGGYTF. In DNA form, the CDR3 reads TGTGCCTGGAGCCCGTTGTCCGGAGGGGGCTACACCTTC.

The chain couples TRBV5-5 to TRBJ2-1; 9 nucleotides line up with TRBD2. Germline V CDR1 and CDR2: SGHKS, YYEKEE (reference sequence). This CDR3 has 17 amino acids. After removal of 0 bases from V and 5 bases from J, the junction contained 9 bases not matched to a gene. DNA for the CDR3: TGTGCCAGCAGCTTGGTAGGGTCGCGGGGGGGAAACAATGAGCAGTTCTTC. Translating gives CASSLVGSRGGNNEQFF.

This chain joins TRBV7-3 and TRBJ2-3, with 8 bases identical to TRBD2. Germline lookup yields CDR1 SGHTA and CDR2 FQGTGA. J gave up 2 bases and V 5 bases, and 9 bases lay outside the gene matches. The CDR3 covers 16 residues. CDR3 residues: CASSESGGQSTDTQYF. The DNA for the CDR3 is TGTGCCAGCAGCGAAAGCGGGGGTCAATCCACAGATACGCAGTATTTT.

This clone is a singleton in its sample. This chain uses TRBV12-1 with TRBJ1-6. TRBV12-1 is annotated as a pseudogene. There are 16 residues in the CDR3. The CDR3 DNA reads TGTGCCAGCAGCTTTGAGGCCTCGGAGTCGAATTCACCCCTCCACTTT. It specifies CASSFEASESNSPLHF.

The V gene is TRBV6-5, the J gene TRBJ1-1; the D gene is possibly TRBD1 (5 bases). The CDR3 is made up of 13 amino acids. V lost 6 bases, J lost 4 bases, and 12 bases lay in between. From germline, CDR1 is MNHEY and CDR2 SVGAGI. The CDR3, as DNA: TGTGCCAGCAGCCCAGGGCGTAGCACTGAAGCTTTCTTT. This translates into CASSPGRSTEAFF.

This clone has only a few counts. This rearrangement joins TRBV2 to TRBJ2-3; TRBD1 matches at 7 bases. This CDR3 has 15 residues. Trimming took 4 bases from V and 0 from J; bases not matched to a gene: 4. Germline CDR1 reads SNHLY; CDR2 reads FYNNEI. The CDR3 sequence: CASSAGTASTDTQYF. The CDR3 nucleotides are TGTGCCAGCAGTGCTGGGACAGCTAGCACAGATACGCAGTATTTT.

This chain joins TRBV18 and TRBJ1-4, with D perhaps matching TRBD1 (6 bases). CDR1 is KGHSH, CDR2 LQKENI, per germline. Between the trimmed V and J ends, which lost 0 bases and 8 bases, there was a span of 7 bases. The CDR3 loop spans 13 amino acids. The CDR3 DNA reads as TGTGCCAGCTCACCACCGGACAGAGAAAAACTGTTTTTT. The encoded protein is CASSPPDREKLFF.

The chain recombines TRBV9 with TRBJ1-1; 7 bases line up with TRBD1. This CDR3 region has 14 residues. V lost 1 base, J lost 8 bases, and 8 bases stayed unmatched. Germline-derived CDR1 and CDR2 are SGDLS and YYNGEE. In DNA, the CDR3 is TGTGCCAGCAGCGTAAACCCAGGACAGGAAGAAGCTTTCTTT. Its protein product is CASSVNPGQEEAFF.

This chain connects TRBV4-1 to TRBJ2-5; D is perhaps TRBD1 (6 bases). Trimming took off 1 base at V and 5 bases at J, with 14 bases between the two ends. The CDR3 contains 15 residues. The germline V gene encodes CDR1 MGHRA and CDR2 YSYEKL. The CDR3 bases are TGCGCCAGCAGCCAAGGAGCCTGGACAGCTGAGACCCAGTACTTC. Protein product: CASSQGAWTAETQYF.

This clone came up many times. This sequence joins TRBV29-1 and TRBJ1-5; 7 bases map to TRBD1. CDR3 length equals 13 residues. V lost 6 bases to trimming and J lost 2 bases; unmatched junction nucleotides: 4. Germline V gene sequence: CDR1 SQVTM, CDR2 ANQGSEA. The CDR3 coding sequence is TGCAGCGTCCTCGGACAGGGCAATCAGCCCCAGCATTTT. Protein: CSVLGQGNQPQHF.

V usage is TRBV10-3 and J usage is TRBJ2-7, with 9 nucleotides matching TRBD1. V shed 7 bases and J 3 bases; nucleotides not matched to a gene: 7. This CDR3 is built from 14 residues. CDR1 and CDR2 (germline): ENHRY, SYGVKD. CDR3 bases: TGTGCCATCACTCCGAGGGACAGGGTCTACGAGCAGTACTTC. It yields the protein CAITPRDRVYEQYF.

The chain is built from TRBV4-1 and TRBJ2-1; weak D call: TRBD2 (7 bases). The CDR3 totals 15 residues. V was shortened by 5 bases and J by 10 bases, with 21 bases between the two germline ends. Germline V gives CDR1 MGHRA, CDR2 YSYEKL. CDR3 DNA: TGCGCCAGCAGCTCCCCGGGGGGCGGGTATGGGGAGCAGTTCTTC. This translates into CASSSPGGGYGEQFF.

V usage is TRBV27 and J usage is TRBJ2-7; D is undetermined. The germline V gene encodes CDR1 MNHEY and CDR2 SMNVEV (reference sequence). The CDR3 length is 15 residues. V was shortened by 3 bases and J by 6 bases, with 18 bases between the two germline ends. As DNA, the CDR3 is TGTGCCAGCAGTTTTGATGCCACCCAAGCGCGCGAGCAGTACTTC. This codes for CASSFDATQAREQYF.

The genes are TRBV4-1 and TRBJ2-5; D gene ambiguous. Germline V gene lookup returns CDR1 MGHRA and CDR2 YSYEKL. This CDR3 comprises 16 residues. V gave up 1 base and J gave up 3 bases, with 15 bases separating them. CDR3 loop: CASSQVLSGAKETQYF. The CDR3 coding sequence is TGCGCCAGCAGCCAAGTGCTGTCAGGTGCTAAAGAGACCCAGTACTTC.

The chain links TRBV18 to TRBJ1-5; tentatively, D is TRBD1 (6 bases). The CDR3 length is 13 residues. V lost 4 bases and J lost 2, with 6 bases in between. Germline V gene data show CDR1 as KGHSH and CDR2 as LQKENI. The CDR3 DNA follows: TGTGCCAGCTCACGACAGGGCAATCAGCCCCAGCATTTT. It specifies CASSRQGNQPQHF.

The chain is built from TRBV4-1 and TRBJ1-2; D remains unclear. This CDR3 is built from 15 residues. From germline, CDR1 is MGHRA and CDR2 YSYEKL. The V end was cut by 1 base, the J end by 4 bases, with 13 bases between. The CDR3, as DNA: TGCGCCAGCAGCCAAGCGCCAGGACGGGGCTATGGCTACACCTTC. Protein: CASSQAPGRGYGYTF.

CDR3 residues: CASSRASGTGGDQPQHF. CDR3 DNA sequence: TGTGCCAGCAGCCGAGCGAGCGGGACAGGGGGCGATCAGCCCCAGCATTTT. The chain links TRBV9 to TRBJ1-5; 12 bases are a match to TRBD1. This CDR3 spans 17 amino acids. From germline, CDR1 is SGDLS and CDR2 YYNGEE. With V trimmed by 4 bases and J by 5 bases, 10 bases remained unmatched. The full variable domain, in which reference TRBV9 and TRBJ1-5 provide the parts outside the CDR3, is DSGVTQTPKHLITATGQRVTLRCSPRSGDLSVYWYQQSLDQGLQFLIQYYNGEERAKGNILERFSAQQFPDLHSELNLSSLELGDSALYFCASSRASGTGGDQPQHFGDGTRLSIL.

This clone has only a few counts. The chain carries TRBV12-3 or TRBV12-4 and TRBJ1-5, with a tentative D call TRBD1 (6 bases). Trimming took off 6 bases at V and 4 bases at J, with 10 bases between the two ends. This CDR3 comprises 13 residues. The CDR3 is CASSGQPNQPQHF. The CDR3 DNA reads as TGTGCCAGCAGCGGACAGCCGAATCAGCCCCAGCATTTT.